These 17 T cell receptor beta chains were sequenced from one sample in a study of cytomegalovirus exposure and HLA in healthy donors. The PCR had 60 Vbeta and 13 Jbeta primers. Sequencing was performed with immunoSEQ multiplex PCR; in TCRdb, only in-frame clones are kept and a portion is missing. Of about 280,000 clones in the sample, approximately 90% were seen once. Sequenced sample: PBMCs. These receptor sequences come from a young woman in good health and CMV-seronegative.

The table lists this clone with a few counts. The rearrangement uses TRBV5-6 and TRBJ1-3, with a weak D call TRBD1 (5 bases). V lost 2 bases and J 0 bases, leaving 9 bases between the germline ends. CDR1 and CDR2 from the germline V gene are SGHDT and YYEEEE. The CDR3 runs to 15 residues. CDR3 coding DNA: TGTGCCAGCAGCTTACCAGGGCGCTCTGGAAACACCATATATTTT. As protein: CASSLPGRSGNTIYF. Full variable domain (missing parts from reference TRBV5-6 and TRBJ1-3): DAGVTQSPTHLIKTRGQQVTLRCSPKSGHDTVSWYQQALGQGPQFIFQYYEEEERQRGNFPDRFSGHQFPNYSSELNVNALLLGDSALYLCASSLPGRSGNTIYFGEGSWLTVV.

The chain links TRBV25-1 to TRBJ2-7; 8 bases match TRBD1. Germline-derived CDR1 and CDR2 are MGHDK and SYGVNS. This CDR3 is built from 15 residues. With V trimmed by 4 bases and J by 7 bases, 12 bases remained unmatched. The CDR3: CASSGTGTGAGEQYF. The CDR3 nucleotides read TGTGCCAGCAGTGGTACCGGGACAGGCGCTGGGGAGCAGTACTTC.

This clone appeared a single time. The chain joins TRBV6-5 to TRBJ1-2; D remains unclear. V lost 6 bases and J 2 bases, leaving 10 bases between the germline ends. Germline V gives CDR1 MNHEY, CDR2 SVGAGI. The CDR3 spans 13 residues. CDR3 DNA sequence: TGTGCCAGCAGGAACAGTGTAAACTATGGCTACACCTTC. Its translation is CASRNSVNYGYTF.

The V gene is TRBV18, the J gene TRBJ1-2; 7 bases align to TRBD1. Germline trimming cut 3 bases from V and 2 bases from J; bases unmatched to any gene: 12. Germline CDR1 and CDR2: KGHSH and LQKENI. The CDR3 totals 17 residues. CDR3 DNA sequence: TGTGCCAGCTCACCCCCGCGACAGGGAGGCCTAAACTATGGCTACACCTTC. As protein: CASSPPRQGGLNYGYTF.

The chain joins TRBV7-2 to TRBJ2-1; no reliable D call. The germline V and J ends were trimmed by 4 bases and 10 bases, with 11 bases remaining between them. CDR1 is SGHTA and CDR2 is FQGNSA in the germline V gene. CDR3 length: 12 amino acids. Written as DNA, the CDR3 is TGTGCCAGCAGCTCATTAGCAGTCGAGCAGTTCTTC. As protein: CASSSLAVEQFF.

As concerns this clone: The same CDR3 can be traced to other DNA sequences in this sample. This chain connects TRBV7-2 to TRBJ2-5; D might be TRBD2 (6 bases). The CDR3 length is 13 residues. V was clipped by 6 bases and J by 1 base, with 9 bases between them. Germline loops: CDR1 SGHTA, CDR2 FQGNSA. The CDR3 spells CASSRGLQETQYF. DNA of the CDR3: TGTGCCAGCAGTCGGGGACTCCAAGAGACCCAGTACTTC.

V is TRBV4-1 and J is TRBJ1-6, with D unclear. Trimming shortened V by 1 base and J by 7 bases, and 5 bases separated the two germline ends. Germline V gene lookup returns CDR1 MGHRA and CDR2 YSYEKL. The CDR3 has 13 amino acids. The DNA of the CDR3 is TGCGCCAGCAGCCAAGTAGAGAATTCACCCCTCCACTTT. It is translated as CASSQVENSPLHF.

The chain joins TRBV5-3 to TRBJ2-2, with TRBD2 identical over 9 bases. TRBV5-3 is an open reading frame, and its role is uncertain. Losses at the gene ends were 1 base for V and 4 bases for J; bases not matched to a gene: 5. This CDR3 region has 16 residues. The CDR3 DNA is TGTGCCAGAAGCTTGACTAGCGGGTATACCACCGGGGAGCTGTTTTTT. Translating gives CARSLTSGYTTGELFF.

This clone occurred once. The V call is TRBV9, the J call TRBJ2-1; D is unresolved. The length of the CDR3 is 12 residues. Germline CDR1 is SGDLS and CDR2 is YYNGEE. V lost 3 bases to trimming and J lost 4 bases, with 5 bases between them. The CDR3 sequence: CASSAYYNEQFF. As DNA, the CDR3 is TGTGCCAGCAGCGCGTATTACAATGAGCAGTTCTTC.

This sequence joins TRBV10-1 and TRBJ1-1; D uncertain. Germline V gene sequence: CDR1 WNHNN, CDR2 SYGVQD (reference sequence). The V end lost 4 bases, the J end lost 0 bases, and 6 bases lay between the germline ends. The CDR3 has 13 amino acids. CDR3 loop: CASSGHMNTEAFF. CDR3 DNA sequence: TGCGCCAGCAGTGGACACATGAACACTGAAGCTTTCTTT.

This sequence joins TRBV5-1 and TRBJ1-4; tentative D call: TRBD1 (5 bases). The germline gives CDR1 SGHRS, CDR2 YFSETQ. V gave up 3 bases and J gave up 3 bases, with 12 bases separating them. CDR3 size: 15 residues. Here the CDR3 DNA reads TGCGCCAGCAGCTCGGGGGGGGGTCCTAATGAAAAACTGTTTTTT. This sequence encodes CASSSGGGPNEKLFF.

Note on this clone: Additional DNA sequences in this sample encode the identical CDR3. This chain joins TRBV5-6 and TRBJ2-7; D ambiguous. Trimming took 0 bases from V and 2 from J, leaving 3 bases between them. The germline gives CDR1 SGHDT, CDR2 YYEEEE. The CDR3 is 12 residues long. The CDR3 bases are TGTGCCAGCAGCTTGGGTACCTACGAGCAGTACTTC. Translation gives CASSLGTYEQYF.

The gene calls are TRBV5-1 and TRBJ2-7; 10 bases match TRBD1. CDR1 is SGHRS and CDR2 is YFSETQ in the germline V gene. J gave up 4 bases and V 1 base, and 17 bases lay outside the gene matches. The CDR3 is 19 amino acids. The CDR3 reads CASSLRGTGDLRVSYEQYF. CDR3 DNA: TGCGCCAGCAGCTTGAGGGGGACAGGGGACCTTCGGGTCTCGTACGAGCAGTACTTC.

This CDR3 is CASSETGTGSGANVLTF. The CDR3 region has the DNA TGTGCCAGCAGTGAGACCGGGACAGGGTCTGGGGCCAACGTCCTGACTTTC. The gene calls are TRBV6-1 and TRBJ2-6; TRBD1 matches 9 bases. CDR3 size: 17 residues. Per germline, CDR1 MNHNS and CDR2 SASEGT. The V gene end was trimmed by 3 bases and the J gene end by 1 base; junction bases not matched to a gene: 4.

This clone was recorded a few times. This sequence joins TRBV6-1 and TRBJ2-7, with 7 positions matching TRBD1. The length of the CDR3 is 15 residues. V lost 6 bases and J lost 3; bases outside the gene matches: 11. Germline V gene lookup returns CDR1 MNHNS and CDR2 SASEGT. CDR3 region: CASRTDREGNYEQYF. For the CDR3, the DNA is TGTGCCAGCAGAACCGACAGGGAAGGAAACTACGAGCAGTACTTC.

This clone was detected once. The chain is built from TRBV6-5 and TRBJ1-5, with 9 bases lining up with TRBD1. Germline CDR1 MNHEY, CDR2 SVGAGI. CDR3 length equals 14 residues. Trimming at V came to 2 bases and at J to 7 bases, leaving 3 bases not matched to a gene. The CDR3 is CASSYRGQGQPQHF. The CDR3 nucleotides read TGTGCCAGCAGTTACCGAGGACAGGGGCAGCCCCAGCATTTT.

This sequence joins TRBV19 and TRBJ1-5, with 7 bases fitting TRBD1. The CDR3 extends over 16 amino acids. CDR1 is LNHDA and CDR2 is SQIVND in the germline V gene (reference sequence). V was pared by 3 bases and J by 0 bases, with 5 bases of the junction left unmatched. The CDR3 DNA reads as TGTGCCAGTAGTATCGCCCCAGGGGGTAGCAATCAGCCCCAGCATTTT. Translated, it gives CASSIAPGGSNQPQHF.